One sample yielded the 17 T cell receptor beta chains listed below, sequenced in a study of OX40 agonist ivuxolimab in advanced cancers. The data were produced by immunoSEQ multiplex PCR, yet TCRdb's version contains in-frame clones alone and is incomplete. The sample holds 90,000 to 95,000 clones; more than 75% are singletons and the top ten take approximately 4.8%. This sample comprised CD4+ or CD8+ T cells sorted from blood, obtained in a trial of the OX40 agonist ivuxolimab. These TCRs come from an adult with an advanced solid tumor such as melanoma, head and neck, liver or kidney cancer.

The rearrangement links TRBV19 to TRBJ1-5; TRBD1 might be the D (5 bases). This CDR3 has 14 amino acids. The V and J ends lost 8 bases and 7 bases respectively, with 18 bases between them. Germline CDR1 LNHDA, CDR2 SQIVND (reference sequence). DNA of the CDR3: TGTGCCAGTTCTGGGGCTGGAGGTTTACAGCCCCAGCATTTT. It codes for CASSGAGGLQPQHF.

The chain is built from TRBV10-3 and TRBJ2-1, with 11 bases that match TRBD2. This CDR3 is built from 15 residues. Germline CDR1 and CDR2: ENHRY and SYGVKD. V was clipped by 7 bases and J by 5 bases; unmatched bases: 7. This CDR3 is CAITPLAGVHNEQFF. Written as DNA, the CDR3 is TGTGCCATCACCCCACTAGCGGGAGTCCACAATGAGCAGTTCTTC.

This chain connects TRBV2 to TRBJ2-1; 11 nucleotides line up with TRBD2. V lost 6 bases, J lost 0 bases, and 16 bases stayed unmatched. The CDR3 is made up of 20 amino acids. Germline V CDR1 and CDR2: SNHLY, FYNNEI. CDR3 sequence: CASRAPVGGLAVSSYNEQFF. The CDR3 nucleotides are TGTGCCAGCAGGGCCCCTGTGGGGGGACTAGCGGTAAGCTCCTACAATGAGCAGTTCTTC.

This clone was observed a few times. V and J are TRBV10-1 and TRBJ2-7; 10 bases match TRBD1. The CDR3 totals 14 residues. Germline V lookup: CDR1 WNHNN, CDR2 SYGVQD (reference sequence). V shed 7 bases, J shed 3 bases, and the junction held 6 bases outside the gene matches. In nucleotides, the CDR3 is TGCGCCAGCACTAGGGGGACAGGGGACTACGAGCAGTACGTC. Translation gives CASTRGTGDYEQYV.

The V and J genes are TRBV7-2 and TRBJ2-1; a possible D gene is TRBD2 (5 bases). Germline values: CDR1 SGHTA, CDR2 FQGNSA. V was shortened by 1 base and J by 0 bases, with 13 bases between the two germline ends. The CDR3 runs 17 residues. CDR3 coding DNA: TGTGCCAGCAGCTTAGTGGGCGGGTCGAGCTCCTACAATGAGCAGTTCTTC. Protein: CASSLVGGSSSYNEQFF.

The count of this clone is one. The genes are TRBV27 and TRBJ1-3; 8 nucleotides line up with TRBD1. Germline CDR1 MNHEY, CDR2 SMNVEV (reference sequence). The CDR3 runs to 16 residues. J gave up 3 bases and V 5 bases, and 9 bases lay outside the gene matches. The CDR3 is CASSAQGAVGGNTIYF. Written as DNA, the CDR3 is TGTGCCAGCAGTGCTCAGGGGGCGGTGGGTGGAAACACCATATATTTT.

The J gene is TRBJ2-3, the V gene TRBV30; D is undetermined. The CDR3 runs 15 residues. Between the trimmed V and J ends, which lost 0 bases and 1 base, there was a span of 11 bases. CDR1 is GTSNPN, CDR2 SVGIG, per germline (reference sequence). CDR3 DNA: TGTGCCTGGAGTGTGGCCACTGGGGGCACAGATACGCAGTATTTT. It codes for CAWSVATGGTDTQYF.

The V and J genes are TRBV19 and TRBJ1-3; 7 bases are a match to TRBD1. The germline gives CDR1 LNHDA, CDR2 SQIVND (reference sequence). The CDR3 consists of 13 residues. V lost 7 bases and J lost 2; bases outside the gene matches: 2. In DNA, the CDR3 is TGTGCCAGTAACGACAGGGCTGGAAACACCATATATTTT. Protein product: CASNDRAGNTIYF.

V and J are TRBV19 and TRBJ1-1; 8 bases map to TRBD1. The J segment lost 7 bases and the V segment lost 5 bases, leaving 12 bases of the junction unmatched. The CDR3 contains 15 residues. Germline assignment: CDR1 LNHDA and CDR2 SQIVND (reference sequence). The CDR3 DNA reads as TGTGCCAGTAGTTCGACAGGGGTCTCGCCCGTTGAAGCTTTCTTT. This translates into CASSSTGVSPVEAFF.

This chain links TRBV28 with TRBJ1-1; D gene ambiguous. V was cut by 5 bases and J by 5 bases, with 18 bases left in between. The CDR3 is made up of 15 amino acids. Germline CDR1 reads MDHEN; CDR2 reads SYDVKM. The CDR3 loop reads CASSLGIGAGTEAFF. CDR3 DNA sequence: TGTGCCAGCAGTCTCGGTATAGGCGCGGGGACTGAAGCTTTCTTT.

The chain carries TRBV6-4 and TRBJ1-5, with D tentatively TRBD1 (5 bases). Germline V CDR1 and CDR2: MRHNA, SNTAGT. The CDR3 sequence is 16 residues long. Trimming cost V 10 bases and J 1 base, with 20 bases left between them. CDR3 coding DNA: TGTGCCACCCACTTTGGTTTCAGGGAAAGCAATCAGCCCCAGCATTTT. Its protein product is CATHFGFRESNQPQHF.

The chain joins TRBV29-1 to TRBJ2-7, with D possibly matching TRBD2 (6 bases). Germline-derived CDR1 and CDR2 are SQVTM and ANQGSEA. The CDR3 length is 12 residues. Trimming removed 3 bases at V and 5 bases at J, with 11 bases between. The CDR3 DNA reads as TGCAGCGTTGACGGAGGGTCAGACGAGCAGTACTTC. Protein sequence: CSVDGGSDEQYF.

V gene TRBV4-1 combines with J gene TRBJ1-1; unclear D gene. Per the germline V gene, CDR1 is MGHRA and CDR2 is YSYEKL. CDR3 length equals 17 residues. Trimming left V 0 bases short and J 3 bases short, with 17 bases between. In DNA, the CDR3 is TGCGCCAGCAGCCAAGATCCCCCCCCATTTCTTTACACTGAAGCTTTCTTT. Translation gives CASSQDPPPFLYTEAFF.

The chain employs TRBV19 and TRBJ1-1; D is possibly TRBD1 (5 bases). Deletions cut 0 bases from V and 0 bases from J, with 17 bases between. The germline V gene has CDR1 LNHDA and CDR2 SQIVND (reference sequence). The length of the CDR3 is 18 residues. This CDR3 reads CASSIDRGSGQMNTEAFF. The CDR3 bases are TGTGCCAGTAGTATAGATCGAGGTTCGGGGCAGATGAACACTGAAGCTTTCTTT.

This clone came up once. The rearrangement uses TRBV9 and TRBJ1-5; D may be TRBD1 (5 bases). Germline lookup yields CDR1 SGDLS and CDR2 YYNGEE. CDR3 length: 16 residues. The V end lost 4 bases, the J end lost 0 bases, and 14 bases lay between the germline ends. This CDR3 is CASSPGDFFSNQPQHF. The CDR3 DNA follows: TGTGCCAGCAGCCCTGGGGACTTTTTTAGCAATCAGCCCCAGCATTTT.

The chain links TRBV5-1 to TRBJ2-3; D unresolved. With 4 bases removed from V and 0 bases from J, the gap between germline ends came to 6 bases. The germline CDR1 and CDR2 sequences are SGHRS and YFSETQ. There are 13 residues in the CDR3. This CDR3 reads CASSKDSTDTQYF. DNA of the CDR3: TGCGCCAGCAGCAAGGATAGCACAGATACGCAGTATTTT. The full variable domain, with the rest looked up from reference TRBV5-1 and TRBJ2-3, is KAGVTQTPRYLIKTRGQQVTLSCSPISGHRSVSWYQQTPGQGLQFLFEYFSETQRNKGNFPGRFSGRQFSNSRSEMNVSTLELGDSALYLCASSKDSTDTQYFGPGTRLTVL.

CDR3 amino acids: CASSSQATNEKLFF. The CDR3 bases are TGTGCCAGCAGTTCACAGGCAACTAATGAAAAACTGTTTTTT. The chain combines TRBV6-5 with TRBJ1-4, with a possible D match to TRBD1 (5 bases). In germline, CDR1 is MNHEY, CDR2 SVGAGI. This CDR3 is built from 14 residues. Trimming removed 4 bases from V and 0 bases from J, with 6 bases in between.